This is a list of T cell receptor beta chains from one sample in a study of blood T cell repertoires in COVID-19. Produced via immunoSEQ multiplex PCR; TCRdb's table is partial and in-frame only. The sample yields 80,000 to 100,000 clones, around 74% seen once. Sequences were obtained from peripheral blood. These receptors were taken from a man aged 70 or older with COVID-19, enrolled during active disease. CDR3s include the opening cysteine and the closing phenylalanine or tryptophan. The order of the fields is V gene, clone size, J gene, D gene, CDR3 protein, CDR3 DNA. D genes are given only for firm matches. Not all rows give a size; the values are once, few, many and, for expanded clones, a class.

v_gene: TRBV18; abundance: many; j_gene: TRBJ2-4; d_gene: .; CDR3aa: CASSTTGTLENIQYF; CDR3nt: TGTGCCAGCTCAACCACCGGGACACTAGAAAACATTCAGTACTTC
v_gene: TRBV5-6; abundance: .; j_gene: TRBJ2-5; d_gene: TRBD1; CDR3aa: CASSSDRGTQYF; CDR3nt: TGTGCCAGCAGCTCGGACAGGGGGACCCAGTACTTC
v_gene: TRBV19; abundance: .; j_gene: TRBJ2-1; d_gene: .; CDR3aa: CASSIQRTNLYNEQFF; CDR3nt: TGTGCCAGTAGTATTCAAAGGACTAACTTGTACAATGAGCAGTTCTTC
v_gene: TRBV18; abundance: once; j_gene: TRBJ2-7; d_gene: TRBD1; CDR3aa: CASSPGQGRAYEQYF; CDR3nt: TGTGCCAGCTCACCGGGACAGGGTCGCGCCTACGAGCAGTACTTC
v_gene: TRBV21-1; abundance: few; j_gene: TRBJ2-1; d_gene: .; CDR3aa: CASSKLNPKDSEYYNEQFF; CDR3nt: TGTGCCAGCAGCAAGCTAAACCCTAAGGACTCAGAATACTACAATGAGCAGTTCTTC
v_gene: TRBV9; abundance: .; j_gene: TRBJ2-1; d_gene: TRBD2; CDR3aa: CASSPLGSGSRNEQFF; CDR3nt: TGTGCCAGCAGCCCCCTGGGGAGCGGGAGTAGAAATGAGCAGTTCTTC
v_gene: TRBV4-2; abundance: once; j_gene: TRBJ2-5; d_gene: .; CDR3aa: CASSRGTLEETQYF; CDR3nt: TGTGCCAGCAGCCGAGGGACACTGGAAGAGACCCAGTACTTC
v_gene: TRBV5-3; abundance: .; j_gene: TRBJ2-3; d_gene: .; CDR3aa: CARSSPTTGDTQYF; CDR3nt: TGTGCCAGAAGCTCACCTACGACGGGGGATACGCAGTATTTT
v_gene: TRBV19; abundance: .; j_gene: TRBJ2-1; d_gene: .; CDR3aa: CASSISLSTYNEQFF; CDR3nt: TGTGCCAGTAGTATAAGCTTATCTACCTACAATGAGCAGTTCTTC
v_gene: TRBV5-1; abundance: .; j_gene: TRBJ1-1; d_gene: .; CDR3aa: CASSPGLMNTEAFF; CDR3nt: TGCGCCAGCAGCCCAGGACTTATGAACACTGAAGCTTTCTTT
v_gene: TRBV5-1; abundance: .; j_gene: TRBJ2-5; d_gene: TRBD2; CDR3aa: CASSLGLAGGAQETQYF; CDR3nt: TGCGCCAGCAGCTTGGGGCTAGCGGGAGGGGCACAAGAGACCCAGTACTTC
v_gene: TRBV5-1; abundance: .; j_gene: TRBJ2-7; d_gene: .; CDR3aa: CASSLGGTVYEQYF; CDR3nt: TGCGCCAGCAGCTTGGGGGGCACCGTCTACGAGCAGTACTTC
v_gene: TRBV7-2; abundance: .; j_gene: TRBJ2-5; d_gene: .; CDR3aa: CASSLYRGQETQYF; CDR3nt: TGTGCCAGCAGCTTATATAGGGGGCAAGAGACCCAGTACTTC
v_gene: TRBV3-1/TRBV3-2; abundance: .; j_gene: TRBJ1-4; d_gene: TRBD1; CDR3aa: CASSHKTDRVEEKLFF; CDR3nt: TGTGCCAGCAGCCACAAAACGGACAGGGTTGAGGAAAAACTGTTTTTT
v_gene: TRBV7-2; abundance: .; j_gene: TRBJ1-1; d_gene: TRBD1; CDR3aa: CASSFGQGTTEAFF; CDR3nt: TGTGCCAGCAGCTTTGGACAGGGGACCACTGAAGCTTTCTTT
v_gene: TRBV28; abundance: few; j_gene: TRBJ1-1; d_gene: TRBD1; CDR3aa: CASRPTGTGGITEAFF; CDR3nt: TGTGCCAGCAGGCCGACCGGGACAGGGGGTATCACTGAAGCTTTCTTT
v_gene: TRBV7-2; abundance: .; j_gene: TRBJ2-5; d_gene: .; CDR3aa: CASSSLLETQYF; CDR3nt: TGTGCCAGCAGCTCCCTCCTGGAGACCCAGTACTTC
v_gene: TRBV4-1; abundance: .; j_gene: TRBJ1-5; d_gene: .; CDR3aa: CASSLGGGYGNQPQHF; CDR3nt: TGCGCCAGCAGCCTGGGGGGGGGATACGGCAATCAGCCCCAGCATTTT
v_gene: TRBV7-2; abundance: .; j_gene: TRBJ2-5; d_gene: TRBD1; CDR3aa: CASSLSSGQGETQYF; CDR3nt: TGTGCCAGCAGCTTATCCTCGGGACAGGGAGAGACCCAGTACTTC
v_gene: TRBV4-2; abundance: .; j_gene: TRBJ2-1; d_gene: TRBD2; CDR3aa: CASSQETSAVYNEQFF; CDR3nt: TGTGCCAGCAGCCAAGAAACTAGCGCGGTATACAATGAGCAGTTCTTC
v_gene: TRBV6-5; abundance: .; j_gene: TRBJ1-2; d_gene: TRBD1; CDR3aa: CAITPGTGTGYTF; CDR3nt: TGTGCCATTACCCCCGGGACAGGGACTGGCTACACCTTC
v_gene: TRBV29-1; abundance: .; j_gene: TRBJ2-1; d_gene: TRBD2; CDR3aa: CSAGLAGDNEQFF; CDR3nt: TGCAGCGCTGGACTAGCGGGGGACAATGAGCAGTTCTTC
v_gene: TRBV9; abundance: .; j_gene: TRBJ2-5; d_gene: TRBD2; CDR3aa: CASSGSGRALETQYF; CDR3nt: TGTGCCAGCAGCGGTAGCGGGAGGGCCCTTGAGACCCAGTACTTC
v_gene: TRBV5-1; abundance: .; j_gene: TRBJ2-3; d_gene: TRBD1; CDR3aa: CASTGVGTDTQYF; CDR3nt: TGCGCCAGTACAGGGGTCGGGACAGATACGCAGTATTTT
v_gene: TRBV7-2; abundance: .; j_gene: TRBJ2-1; d_gene: .; CDR3aa: CASSSTGGTNEQFF; CDR3nt: TGTGCCAGCAGCTCAACCGGGGGAACCAATGAGCAGTTCTTC
v_gene: TRBV3-1/TRBV3-2; abundance: .; j_gene: TRBJ2-1; d_gene: TRBD2; CDR3aa: CASSQQLAGVGEQFF; CDR3nt: TGTGCCAGCAGCCAACAACTAGCGGGAGTCGGTGAGCAGTTCTTC